Sequencing of this T cell receptor beta chain was carried out in a study of blood T cell repertoires in COVID-19. Overall study: Acute-phase and convalescent COVID-19 samples originated in the United States, Italy and Spain. PBMCs, B-cell-depleted T cells, or T cells were the source of the cDNA or gDNA that made up the material.

Seattle-derived patients entered the study during active infection and were followed longitudinally. V shed 5 bases, J shed 3 bases, and the junction held 11 bases outside the gene matches. The CDR3 extends over 17 amino acids. Germline V gene lookup returns CDR1 MNHEY and CDR2 SVGEGT. TCRdb's copy holds only in-frame clones and misses some; the assay was immunoSEQ multiplex PCR. This sample carries approximately 300,000 clones, 90% of them seen once, and the ten largest clones take around 0.97%. The J gene is TRBJ2-3, the V gene TRBV6-2 or TRBV6-3, with 10 bases identical to TRBD2. The clonotype was recovered from a woman in her 40s with COVID-19, enrolled during active disease. What was sequenced was peripheral blood. As DNA, the CDR3 is TGTGCCAGCAGTAAAACCCTAATAGCGGGGGGAACAGATACGCAGTATTTT. Amino acid sequence: CASSKTLIAGGTDTQYF.